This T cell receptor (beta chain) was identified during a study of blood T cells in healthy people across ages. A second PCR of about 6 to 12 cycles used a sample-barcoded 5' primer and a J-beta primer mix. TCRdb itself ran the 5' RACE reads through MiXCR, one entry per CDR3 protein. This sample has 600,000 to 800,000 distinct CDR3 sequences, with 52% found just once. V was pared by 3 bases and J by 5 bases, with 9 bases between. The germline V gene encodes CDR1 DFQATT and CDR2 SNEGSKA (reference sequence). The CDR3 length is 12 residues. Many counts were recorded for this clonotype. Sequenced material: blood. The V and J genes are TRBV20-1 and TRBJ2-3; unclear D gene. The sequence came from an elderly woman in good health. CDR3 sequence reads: CSASTGKDTQYF. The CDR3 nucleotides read TGCAGTGCTAGCACGGGTAAAGATACGCAGTATTTT.